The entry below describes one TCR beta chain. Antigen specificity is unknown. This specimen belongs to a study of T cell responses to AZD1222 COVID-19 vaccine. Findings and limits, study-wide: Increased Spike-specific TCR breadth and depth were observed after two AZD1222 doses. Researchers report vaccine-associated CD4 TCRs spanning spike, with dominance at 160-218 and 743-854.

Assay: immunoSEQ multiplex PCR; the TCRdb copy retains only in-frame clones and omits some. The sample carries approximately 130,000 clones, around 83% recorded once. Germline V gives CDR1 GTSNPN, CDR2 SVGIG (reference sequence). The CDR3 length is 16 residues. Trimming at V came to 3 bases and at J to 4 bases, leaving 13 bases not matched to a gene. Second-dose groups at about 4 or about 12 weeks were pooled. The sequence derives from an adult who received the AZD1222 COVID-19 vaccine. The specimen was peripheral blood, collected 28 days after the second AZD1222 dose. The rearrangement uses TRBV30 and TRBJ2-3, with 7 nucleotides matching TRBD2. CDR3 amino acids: CAWRGGRGLPPDTQYF. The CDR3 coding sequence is TGTGCCTGGAGGGGTGGGAGGGGCCTCCCCCCAGATACGCAGTATTTT.